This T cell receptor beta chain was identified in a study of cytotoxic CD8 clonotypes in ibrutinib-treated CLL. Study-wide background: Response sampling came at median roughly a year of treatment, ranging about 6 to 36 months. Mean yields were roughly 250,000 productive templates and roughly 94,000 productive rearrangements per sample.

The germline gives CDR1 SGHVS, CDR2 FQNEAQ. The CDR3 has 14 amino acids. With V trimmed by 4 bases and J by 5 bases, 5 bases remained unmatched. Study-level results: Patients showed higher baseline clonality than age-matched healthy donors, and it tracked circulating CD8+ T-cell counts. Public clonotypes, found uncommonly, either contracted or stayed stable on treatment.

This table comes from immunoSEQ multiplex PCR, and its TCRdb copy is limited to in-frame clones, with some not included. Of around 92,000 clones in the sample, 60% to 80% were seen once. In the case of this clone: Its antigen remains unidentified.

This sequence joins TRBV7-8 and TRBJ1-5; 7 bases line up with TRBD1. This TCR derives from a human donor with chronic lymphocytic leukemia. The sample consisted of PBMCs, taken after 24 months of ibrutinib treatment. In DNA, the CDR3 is TGTGCCAGCAGCTCCACAGGGGAGTATCAGCCCCAGCATTTT. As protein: CASSSTGEYQPQHF.